This TCR beta chain originates from a study of graft-versus-host responses after intestinal transplantation. Background on the study: Recipients had transplants, and these were multivisceral, liver-intestinal, or isolated intestinal. Each recipient received anti-thymocyte globulin induction, then tacrolimus and steroids for 2 to 3 years.

Study findings and constraints: Early post-transplant falls in HvG clones accompanied the peak levels of circulating GvH clones.

V shed 2 bases and J shed 0 bases, with 8 bases lying between them. The CDR3 extends over 14 amino acids. The germline gives CDR1 MNHEY, CDR2 SVGAGI. As concerns this clone: Its specificity is not known.

The protocol was immunoSEQ multiplex PCR, while the TCRdb copy is restricted to in-frame clones and leaves out a portion. The sample consists of under 80,000 clones, 92% of them appearing once. This receptor was taken from a human patient who received an intestinal transplant, so some T cells may come from the graft donor. The rearrangement links TRBV6-5 to TRBJ2-7; D is possibly TRBD2 (6 bases). Source: PBMCs, taken 98 days after intestinal transplantation. CDR3 bases: TGTGCCAGCAGTTACGCTAGCGACTCCTACGAGCAGTACTTC. Amino acids: CASSYASDSYEQYF.